The clone carrying this T cell receptor (beta chain) has at least ten counts. V was trimmed by 4 bases and J by 0 bases, leaving 13 bases between them. This CDR3 comprises 15 residues. The germline CDR1 and CDR2 sequences are MNHNY and SVGAGI (reference sequence). Using a J-beta primer mix together with a sample-barcoded 5' primer, a second PCR was run for roughly 6 to 12 cycles. Using its own MiXCR run on the 5' RACE reads, TCRdb lists one record per CDR3 protein. This sample yields around 870,000 distinct CDR3 sequences, of which roughly 26% are seen a single time; around 16% belongs to the top ten. This sample was included in a study of blood T cells in healthy people across ages.

The sequenced sample consisted of blood. This sequence was found in a woman older than 75 in good health. J is TRBJ2-7 and V is TRBV6-6; D unresolved. CDR3 nucleotide sequence: TGTGCCAGCAGTTTAGATGGGCGCCCCTCCTACGAGCAGTACTTC. This sequence encodes CASSLDGRPSYEQYF.